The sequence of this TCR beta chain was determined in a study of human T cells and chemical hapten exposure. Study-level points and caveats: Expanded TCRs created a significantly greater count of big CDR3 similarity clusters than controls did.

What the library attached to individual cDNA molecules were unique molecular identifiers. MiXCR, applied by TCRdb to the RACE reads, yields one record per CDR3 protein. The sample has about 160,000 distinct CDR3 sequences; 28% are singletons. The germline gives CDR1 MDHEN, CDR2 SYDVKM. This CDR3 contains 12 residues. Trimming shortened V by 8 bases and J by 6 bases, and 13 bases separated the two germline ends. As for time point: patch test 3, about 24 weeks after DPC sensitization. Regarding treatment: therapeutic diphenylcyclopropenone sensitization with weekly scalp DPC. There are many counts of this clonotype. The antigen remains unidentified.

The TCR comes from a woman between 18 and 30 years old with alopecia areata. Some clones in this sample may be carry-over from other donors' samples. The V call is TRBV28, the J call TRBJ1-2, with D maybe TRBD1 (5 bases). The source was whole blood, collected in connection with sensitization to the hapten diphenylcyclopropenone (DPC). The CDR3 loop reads CASLGRDHGYTF. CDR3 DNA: TGTGCCAGCCTTGGCAGGGACCATGGCTACACCTTC.